Each of the 24 T cell receptor beta chains below was sequenced from the same sample in a study of blood T cell repertoires in COVID-19. Generated by immunoSEQ multiplex PCR, the TCRdb table keeps only in-frame clones and is missing some. This table holds 45,000 or so clones, more than 65% found once. Material for sequencing was peripheral blood. The receptor set was obtained from a human donor in a cohort sampled during active COVID-19.

The chain uses TRBV11-2 and TRBJ1-2, with D unclear. Germline V gene sequence: CDR1 SGHAT, CDR2 FQNNGV. Trimming stripped 4 bases from V and 7 bases from J, with 13 bases between. The CDR3 has 13 residues. The CDR3: CASSSPRRGGYTF. CDR3 nucleotide sequence: TGTGCCAGCAGCTCCCCACGACGGGGTGGCTACACCTTC.

The chain recombines TRBV15 with TRBJ2-3; 7 bases align to TRBD1. Germline V gene data show CDR1 as LNHNV and CDR2 as YYDKDF (reference sequence). The CDR3 sequence is 14 residues long. V gave up 4 bases and J gave up 0 bases; unmatched junction bases: 1. CDR3 sequence: CATSKGGSTDTQYF. Written as DNA, the CDR3 is TGTGCCACCAGCAAAGGGGGCAGCACAGATACGCAGTATTTT.

The gene calls are TRBV19 and TRBJ2-1, with D perhaps TRBD2 (5 bases). V was clipped by 3 bases and J by 6 bases, with 12 bases between them. Germline CDR1 is LNHDA and CDR2 is SQIVND (reference sequence). CDR3 length: 14 residues. CDR3 DNA: TGTGCCAGTAGTATTCCCCTACTAGTCAATGAGCAGTTCTTC. This sequence encodes CASSIPLLVNEQFF.

The chain uses TRBV10-1 and TRBJ1-3; TRBD1 might be the D (6 bases). V was shortened by 8 bases and J by 0 bases, with 14 bases between the two germline ends. This CDR3 region has 15 residues. Germline V CDR1 and CDR2: WNHNN, SYGVQD (reference sequence). The CDR3 spells CASSDGGPSGNTIYF. The CDR3 DNA sequence: TGCGCCAGCTCGGACGGGGGGCCCTCTGGAAACACCATATATTTT.

This clone was detected only once. V is TRBV6-5 and J is TRBJ2-5; the D gene is possibly TRBD1 (6 bases). This CDR3 has 13 amino acids. Germline V CDR1 and CDR2: MNHEY, SVGAGI. Trimming shortened V by 8 bases and J by 1 base, and 11 bases separated the two germline ends. CDR3 residues: CASSGTFQETQYF. CDR3 nucleotide sequence: TGTGCCAGCTCGGGGACATTCCAAGAGACCCAGTACTTC.

The chain is built from TRBV7-9 and TRBJ2-3; 9 positions agree with TRBD2. CDR1 is SEHNR and CDR2 is FQNEAQ in the germline V gene (reference sequence). This CDR3 has 16 amino acids. V trimming: 0 bases; J trimming: 2 bases; junction bases outside the gene matches: 3. The CDR3 DNA sequence: TGTGCCAGCAGCTTAGCTGCGGGAGGGCCCACAGATACGCAGTATTTT. Translation gives CASSLAAGGPTDTQYF.

The chain combines TRBV5-1 with TRBJ2-7; no clear D gene. CDR1 and CDR2 from the germline V gene are SGHRS and YFSETQ. V lost 1 base and J 3 bases, leaving 8 bases between the germline ends. CDR3 length equals 13 residues. CDR3 sequence: CASSLPGFYEQYF. The CDR3 region has the DNA TGCGCCAGCAGCTTGCCAGGATTCTACGAGCAGTACTTC.

V gene TRBV12-3 or TRBV12-4 combines with J gene TRBJ2-5; 8 nucleotides line up with TRBD1. The CDR3 has 13 amino acids. The V segment lost 5 bases and the J segment 5 bases; nucleotides outside the gene matches: 4. The CDR3 loop reads CASSPTGGETQYF. DNA for the CDR3: TGTGCCAGCAGTCCTACAGGGGGGGAGACCCAGTACTTC.

The V call is TRBV4-2, the J call TRBJ1-4, with D perhaps TRBD1 (6 bases). The CDR3 covers 16 residues. Germline values: CDR1 LGHNA, CDR2 YNFKEQ. V was clipped by 7 bases and J by 4 bases, with 19 bases between them. The chain's CDR3 is CASNLNQGTYNEKLFF. The CDR3 nucleotides read TGTGCCAGCAACTTAAACCAGGGGACCTATAATGAAAAACTGTTTTTT.

The V gene is TRBV7-2, the J gene TRBJ2-1; D call uncertain. V lost 1 base to trimming and J lost 6 bases, with 7 bases between them. The CDR3 totals 13 residues. The germline gives CDR1 SGHTA, CDR2 FQGNSA. In nucleotides, the CDR3 is TGTGCCAGCAGCTTAGGTCCTAGCAATGAGCAGTTCTTC. Protein sequence: CASSLGPSNEQFF.

This chain links TRBV19 with TRBJ2-1, with 7 bases aligning to TRBD2. Germline CDR1 LNHDA, CDR2 SQIVND (reference sequence). The CDR3 consists of 15 residues. J gave up 5 bases and V 2 bases, and 6 bases lay outside the gene matches. The CDR3, as DNA: TGTGCCAGTAGTATACAGTGGGGGGGGAACAATGAGCAGTTCTTC. It yields the protein CASSIQWGGNNEQFF.

This rearrangement joins TRBV4-2 to TRBJ2-5; D remains ambiguous. Germline values: CDR1 LGHNA, CDR2 YNFKEQ. V was pared by 0 bases and J by 1 base, with 3 bases between. The CDR3 is 13 amino acids. The CDR3 region is CASSQDSQETQYF. CDR3 nucleotides: TGTGCCAGCAGCCAAGACTCCCAAGAGACCCAGTACTTC.

This clone was counted a single time. The rearrangement joins TRBV7-2 to TRBJ1-1; 7 bases are shared with TRBD1. CDR1 is SGHTA, CDR2 FQGNSA, per germline. The V segment lost 6 bases and the J segment 0 bases; nucleotides outside the gene matches: 10. The CDR3 is 16 amino acids. CDR3 in DNA: TGTGCCAGCAGGCTCACGGGACAGTACATGAACACTGAAGCTTTCTTT. Protein sequence: CASRLTGQYMNTEAFF.

This chain connects TRBV9 to TRBJ1-1; no clear D. The V end lost 0 bases, the J end lost 6 bases, and 12 bases lay between the germline ends. The CDR3 runs to 14 residues. CDR1 is SGDLS, CDR2 YYNGEE, per germline. This CDR3 is CASSVGGGSSEAFF. The CDR3 nucleotides are TGTGCCAGCAGCGTAGGTGGAGGTAGCTCTGAAGCTTTCTTT.

The chain recombines TRBV5-5 with TRBJ2-2; D is perhaps TRBD2 (6 bases). The germline CDR1 and CDR2 sequences are SGHKS and YYEKEE (reference sequence). Trimming took off 8 bases at V and 0 bases at J, with 14 bases between the two ends. This CDR3 is 15 amino acids long. The CDR3, as DNA: TGTGCCAGTAAAGTCGGGACTGCGAACACCGGGGAGCTGTTTTTT. It yields the protein CASKVGTANTGELFF.

The V and J genes are TRBV12-3 or TRBV12-4 and TRBJ2-7; D unresolved. This CDR3 is 13 amino acids long. V lost 0 bases and J 2 bases, leaving 5 bases between the germline ends. CDR3 in amino acids: CASSLAGTYEQYF. As DNA, the CDR3 is TGTGCCAGCAGTTTAGCCGGTACCTACGAGCAGTACTTC.

The genes are TRBV7-8 and TRBJ2-7; TRBD2 matches 7 bases. The CDR3 covers 14 residues. Unmatched junction bases numbered 10, after V lost 5 bases and J lost 6 bases. Germline assignment: CDR1 SGHVS and CDR2 FQNEAQ. Here the CDR3 reads CASSVDRLAGEQYF. DNA for the CDR3: TGTGCCAGCAGCGTCGACAGACTAGCTGGCGAGCAGTACTTC.

This clone was counted a single time. This rearrangement joins TRBV15 to TRBJ2-7; D is perhaps TRBD2 (5 bases). V lost 5 bases to trimming and J lost 7 bases, with 15 bases between them. The CDR3 contains 13 residues. Germline V gene data show CDR1 as LNHNV and CDR2 as YYDKDF (reference sequence). This chain's CDR3 is CATSPRGSGEQYF. As DNA, the CDR3 is TGTGCCACCAGCCCCCGCGGGTCGGGGGAGCAGTACTTC.

The rearrangement links TRBV20-1 to TRBJ2-1; D is unclear. Trimming took off 3 bases at V and 9 bases at J, with 9 bases between the two ends. The CDR3 spans 11 residues. The germline CDR1 and CDR2 sequences are DFQATT and SNEGSKA (reference sequence). CDR3: CSARYGIEQFF. The CDR3 bases are TGCAGTGCTAGGTACGGTATTGAGCAGTTCTTC.

The chain couples TRBV5-1 to TRBJ2-1; tentatively, D is TRBD2 (5 bases). The CDR3 spans 15 residues. The germline V and J ends were trimmed by 0 bases and 0 bases, with 7 bases remaining between them. From germline, CDR1 is SGHRS and CDR2 YFSETQ. The CDR3 loop reads CASSLGGSSYNEQFF. CDR3 DNA: TGCGCCAGCAGCTTGGGAGGGAGCTCCTACAATGAGCAGTTCTTC. Full variable domain (outside the CDR3, taken from reference TRBV5-1 and TRBJ2-1): KAGVTQTPRYLIKTRGQQVTLSCSPISGHRSVSWYQQTPGQGLQFLFEYFSETQRNKGNFPGRFSGRQFSNSRSEMNVSTLELGDSALYLCASSLGGSSYNEQFFGPGTRLTVL.

This chain's CDR3 is CASSQGLGRGKYF. The CDR3 DNA reads TGCGCCAGCAGCCAAGGTCTGGGCAGGGGGAAGTACTTC. The chain recombines TRBV4-1 with TRBJ2-4; 7 positions match TRBD1. This CDR3 has 13 residues. J lost 14 bases, V lost 1 base, and 8 bases had no gene match. Germline V gives CDR1 MGHRA, CDR2 YSYEKL.

V is TRBV6-6 and J is TRBJ1-6; TRBD1 matches at 11 bases. Trimming removed 2 bases from V and 8 bases from J; junction bases left unmatched: 2. The CDR3 runs 15 residues. The germline gives CDR1 MNHNY, CDR2 SVGAGI (reference sequence). CDR3 in DNA: TGTGCCAGCAGTTACCCGGGACAGGGGGATTCACCCCTCCACTTT. Its translation: CASSYPGQGDSPLHF.

The chain has TRBV5-1 and TRBJ1-1; D is unresolved. Trimming took off 1 base at V and 5 bases at J, with 12 bases between the two ends. The CDR3 spans 14 residues. Germline V gives CDR1 SGHRS, CDR2 YFSETQ. CDR3 in DNA: TGCGCCAGCAGCTTGAATCCCGGGGTAACTGAAGCTTTCTTT. This codes for CASSLNPGVTEAFF.

A single count supports this clone. V is TRBV11-3 and J is TRBJ2-7, with 8 bases matching TRBD2. The J segment lost 0 bases and the V segment lost 5 bases, leaving 3 bases of the junction unmatched. CDR3 length: 14 amino acids. Germline CDR1 reads SGHNT; CDR2 reads YENEEA. The CDR3 here is CASSPGGPSYEQYF. CDR3 bases: TGTGCCAGCAGCCCGGGAGGGCCCTCCTACGAGCAGTACTTC.